Included here is one TCR beta chain sequence, with context. The antigen remains undetermined. The data stem from a study of T cell responses to AZD1222 COVID-19 vaccine. TCRdb's copy holds only in-frame clones and misses some; the assay was immunoSEQ multiplex PCR. The sample has approximately 150,000 clones; under 90% are singletons. Study-wide results and caveats: After two AZD1222 doses, spike-specific TCR breadth and depth rose versus day 0. Seropositive at baseline were only a handful of AZD1222 recipients.

This CDR3 contains 18 residues. V dropped 4 bases and J dropped 2; count of bases not matched to a gene: 13. Germline V lookup: CDR1 MNHEY, CDR2 SVGEGT. The chain employs TRBV6-2 or TRBV6-3 and TRBJ1-5; TRBD1 aligns across 8 bases. This clonotype was obtained from an adult who received the AZD1222 COVID-19 vaccine. This sample comprised peripheral blood, obtained 28 days after the second AZD1222 dose. The CDR3 sequence is CASSLGTGGRYGNQPQHF. CDR3 bases: TGTGCCAGCAGTTTGGGGACAGGCGGGCGGTATGGCAATCAGCCCCAGCATTTT.